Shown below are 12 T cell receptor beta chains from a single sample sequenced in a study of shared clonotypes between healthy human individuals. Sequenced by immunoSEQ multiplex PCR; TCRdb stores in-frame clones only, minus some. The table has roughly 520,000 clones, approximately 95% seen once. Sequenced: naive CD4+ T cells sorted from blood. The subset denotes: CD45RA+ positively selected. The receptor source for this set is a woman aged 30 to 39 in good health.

CDR3 in amino acids: CASSLSYTQYF. The CDR3 nucleotides are TGTGCCAGCAGTTTATCGTATACGCAGTATTTT. This chain joins TRBV27 and TRBJ2-3; D not resolved. The germline CDR1 and CDR2 sequences are MNHEY and SMNVEV (reference sequence). The ends were cut back, 0 bases at V and 7 bases at J, with 2 bases in the middle. CDR3 size: 11 residues.

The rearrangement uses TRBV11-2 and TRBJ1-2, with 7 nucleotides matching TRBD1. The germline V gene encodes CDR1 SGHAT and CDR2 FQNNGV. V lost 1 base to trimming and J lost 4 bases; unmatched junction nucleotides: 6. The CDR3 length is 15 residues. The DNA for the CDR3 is TGTGCCAGCAGCTTAGGTGTCGGGACAGCCTATGGCTACACCTTC. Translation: CASSLGVGTAYGYTF.

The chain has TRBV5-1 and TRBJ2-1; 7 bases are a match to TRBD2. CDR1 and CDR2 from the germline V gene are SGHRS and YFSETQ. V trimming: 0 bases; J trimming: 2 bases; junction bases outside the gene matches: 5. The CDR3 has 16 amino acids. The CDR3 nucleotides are TGCGCCAGCAGCTTGGCGACCGGGACTACCTACAATGAGCAGTTCTTC. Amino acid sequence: CASSLATGTTYNEQFF.

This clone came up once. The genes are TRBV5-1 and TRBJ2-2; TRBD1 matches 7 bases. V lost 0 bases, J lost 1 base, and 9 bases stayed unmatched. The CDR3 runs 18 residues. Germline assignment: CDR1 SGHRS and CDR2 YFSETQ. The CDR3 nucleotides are TGCGCCAGCAGCTTGGGGCCCCTCGACAGGGTGAACACCGGGGAGCTGTTTTTT. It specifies CASSLGPLDRVNTGELFF.

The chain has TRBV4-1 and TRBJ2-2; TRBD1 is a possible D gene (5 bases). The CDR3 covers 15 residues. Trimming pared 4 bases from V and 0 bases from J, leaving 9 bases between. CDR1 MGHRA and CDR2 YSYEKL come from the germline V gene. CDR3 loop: CASSLRQTNTGELFF. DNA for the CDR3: TGCGCCAGCAGCCTCAGACAGACGAACACCGGGGAGCTGTTTTTT.

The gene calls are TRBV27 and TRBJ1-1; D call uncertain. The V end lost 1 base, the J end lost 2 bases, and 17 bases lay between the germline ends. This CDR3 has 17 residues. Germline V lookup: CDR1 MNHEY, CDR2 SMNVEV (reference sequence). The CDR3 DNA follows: TGTGCCAGCAGTTTATACGGAAGTGGCATGGTAAACACTGAAGCTTTCTTT. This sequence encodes CASSLYGSGMVNTEAFF.

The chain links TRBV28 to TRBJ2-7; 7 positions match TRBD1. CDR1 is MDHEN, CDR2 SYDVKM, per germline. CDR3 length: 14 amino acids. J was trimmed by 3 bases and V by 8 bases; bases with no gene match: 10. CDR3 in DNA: TGTGCCAGCCTGTCCCACACAGGGGACTACGAGCAGTACTTC. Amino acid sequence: CASLSHTGDYEQYF.

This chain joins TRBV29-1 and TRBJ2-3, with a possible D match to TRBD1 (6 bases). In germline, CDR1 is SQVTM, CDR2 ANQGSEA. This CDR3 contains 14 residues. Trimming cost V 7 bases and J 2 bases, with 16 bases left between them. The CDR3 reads CSASGTPSTDTQYF. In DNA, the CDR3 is TGCAGCGCCTCCGGGACACCTTCCACAGATACGCAGTATTTT.

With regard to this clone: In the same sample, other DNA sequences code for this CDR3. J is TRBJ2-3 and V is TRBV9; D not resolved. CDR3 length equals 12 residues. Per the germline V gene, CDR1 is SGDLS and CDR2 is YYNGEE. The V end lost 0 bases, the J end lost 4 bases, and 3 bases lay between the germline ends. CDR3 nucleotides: TGTGCCAGCAGCGTAGGAGCAGATACGCAGTATTTT. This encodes CASSVGADTQYF. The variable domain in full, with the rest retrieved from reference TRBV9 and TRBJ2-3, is DSGVTQTPKHLITATGQRVTLRCSPRSGDLSVYWYQQSLDQGLQFLIQYYNGEERAKGNILERFSAQQFPDLHSELNLSSLELGDSALYFCASSVGADTQYFGPGTRLTVL.

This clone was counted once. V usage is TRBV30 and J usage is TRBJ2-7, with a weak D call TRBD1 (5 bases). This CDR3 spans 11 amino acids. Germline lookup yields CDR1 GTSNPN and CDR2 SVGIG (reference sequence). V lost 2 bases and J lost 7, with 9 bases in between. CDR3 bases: TGTGCCTGGAGTCGAAAGGGGGAGCAGTACTTC. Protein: CAWSRKGEQYF.

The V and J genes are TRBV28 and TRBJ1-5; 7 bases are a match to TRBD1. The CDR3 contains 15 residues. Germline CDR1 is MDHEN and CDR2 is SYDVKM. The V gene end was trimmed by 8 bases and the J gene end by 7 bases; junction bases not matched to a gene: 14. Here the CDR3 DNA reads TGTGCCAGCGACCCGAGGACAGGTTGGCCCCAGCCCCAGCATTTT. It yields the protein CASDPRTGWPQPQHF. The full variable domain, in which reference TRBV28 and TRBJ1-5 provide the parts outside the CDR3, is DVKVTQSSRYLVKRTGEKVFLECVQDMDHENMFWYRQDPGLGLRLIYFSYDVKMKEKGDIPEGYSVSREKKERFSLILESASTNQTSMYLCASDPRTGWPQPQHFGDGTRLSIL.

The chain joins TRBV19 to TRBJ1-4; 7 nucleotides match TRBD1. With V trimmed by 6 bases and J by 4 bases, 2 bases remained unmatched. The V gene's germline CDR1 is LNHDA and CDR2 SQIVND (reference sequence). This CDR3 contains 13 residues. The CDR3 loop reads CASRGTDNEKLFF. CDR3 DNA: TGTGCCAGTAGAGGGACAGATAATGAAAAACTGTTTTTT.